This TCR beta chain was obtained from a study of immune evolution from preneoplasia to lung adenocarcinoma. Using immunoSEQ multiplex PCR, the repertoire was profiled, and TCRdb retains in-frame clones only, with some absent. The table records over 30,000 clones, 74% of them present only once. J gave up 4 bases and V 6 bases, and 6 bases lay outside the gene matches. This CDR3 contains 16 residues. Looked up from germline, CDR1 is SGHTA and CDR2 is FQGTGA. Details on this clone: The antigen is not known.

The study, taken as a whole, reports: Top clone frequencies peaked in normal lung, apparently declining through invasive adenocarcinoma.

This chain joins TRBV7-3 and TRBJ2-3, with 14 bases aligning to TRBD2. This TCR was sampled from a person in their sixties or seventies with lung adenocarcinoma. Sequencing was carried out using FFPE invasive lung adenocarcinoma tissue. The DNA of the CDR3 is TGTGCCAGCAGGTCCGGGACTAGCGGGAGAGCAGATACGCAGTATTTT. This translates into CASRSGTSGRADTQYF. Full variable domain (rest looked up from reference TRBV7-3 and TRBJ2-3): GAGVSQTPSNKVTEKGKYVELRCDPISGHTALYWYRQSLGQGPEFLIYFQGTGAADDSGLPNDRFFAVRPEGSVSTLKIQRTERGDSAVYLCASRSGTSGRADTQYFGPGTRLTVL.